One and the same sample provided the 18 T cell receptor beta chains below, sequenced in a study of blood T cell repertoires in COVID-19. Profiling relied on immunoSEQ multiplex PCR, and the TCRdb table lists in-frame clones only, not all of them. The sample has hundreds of thousands of clones, approximately 90% seen once. Sequences were obtained from PBMCs or T cells enriched from blood (not recorded which). The receptors stem from a woman younger than 35 who had recovered from COVID-19.

This chain links TRBV30 with TRBJ1-5, with unresolved D. The CDR3 is 13 residues long. The V gene lost 0 bases and the J gene lost 5 bases, with 8 bases spanning the gap. Germline CDR1 GTSNPN, CDR2 SVGIG (reference sequence). Here the CDR3 DNA reads TGTGCCTGGAGTGTGACGGCGGATCAGCCCCAGCATTTT. Protein: CAWSVTADQPQHF.

The chain carries TRBV5-4 and TRBJ2-7; D might be TRBD1 (6 bases). Germline V gene lookup returns CDR1 SGHNT and CDR2 YYREEE (reference sequence). Trimming pared 2 bases from V and 4 bases from J, leaving 13 bases between. CDR3 length: 14 residues. The CDR3 DNA reads as TGTGCCAGCAGCTTTAAGGGGGTATCGTACGAGCAGTACTTC. It codes for CASSFKGVSYEQYF.

This clone has just a few counts. The rearrangement links TRBV24-1 to TRBJ1-2; a weak D match, TRBD1 (5 bases). Germline V gene lookup returns CDR1 KGHDR and CDR2 SFDVKD. Trimming shortened V by 5 bases and J by 7 bases, and 13 bases separated the two germline ends. This CDR3 region has 13 residues. The CDR3 region is CATSARAQGGYTF. The CDR3, as DNA: TGTGCCACCAGTGCCCGGGCCCAGGGTGGCTACACCTTC.

V is TRBV6-5 and J is TRBJ1-2; tentative D call: TRBD1 (5 bases). Germline V CDR1 and CDR2: MNHEY, SVGAGI. CDR3 size: 15 residues. The V end was cut by 2 bases, the J end by 8 bases, with 18 bases between. This chain's CDR3 is CASSYTGGVGEGYTF. As DNA, the CDR3 is TGTGCCAGCAGTTACACGGGAGGGGTTGGTGAAGGCTACACCTTC.

The genes are TRBV3-1 (or the pseudogene TRBV3-2) and TRBJ2-1, with 10 positions matching TRBD2. This CDR3 spans 15 amino acids. Germline CDR1 and CDR2: LGHDT and YNNKEL (reference sequence). The trim removed 1 base at V and 8 bases at J, leaving 5 bases unmatched. The CDR3 sequence is CASSQGAGGIDEQFF. CDR3 sequence (DNA): TGTGCCAGCAGCCAAGGAGCGGGGGGGATAGATGAGCAGTTCTTC.

The chain has TRBV7-9 and TRBJ1-6; TRBD1 matches 7 bases. CDR1 is SEHNR, CDR2 FQNEAQ, per germline (reference sequence). V shed 8 bases, J shed 8 bases, and the junction held 9 bases outside the gene matches. The CDR3 is 14 amino acids. In DNA form, the CDR3 reads TGTGCCAGCCAGGGGGTATTTGGGGATTCACCCCTCCACTTT. Translated, it gives CASQGVFGDSPLHF.

The chain has TRBV11-3 and TRBJ2-1; 9 nucleotides agree with TRBD1. Germline V gene data show CDR1 as SGHNT and CDR2 as YENEEA. V lost 5 bases and J lost 6; bases outside the gene matches: 14. The CDR3 is made up of 17 amino acids. The CDR3 here is CASSDLGWGQGINEQFF. The CDR3, as DNA: TGTGCCAGCAGCGATTTAGGTTGGGGACAGGGAATCAATGAGCAGTTCTTC. Drawing the rest from reference TRBV11-3 and TRBJ2-1, the complete variable domain is EAGVVQSPRYKIIEKKQPVAFWCNPISGHNTLYWYLQNLGQGPELLIRYENEEAVDDSQLPKDRFSAERLKGVDSTLKIQPAELGDSAVYLCASSDLGWGQGINEQFFGPGTRLTVL.

This chain uses TRBV5-4 with TRBJ2-2; TRBD2 aligns across 9 bases. The germline CDR1 and CDR2 sequences are SGHNT and YYREEE (reference sequence). CDR3 size: 19 residues. J was trimmed by 5 bases and V by 9 bases; bases with no gene match: 23. The CDR3, as DNA: TGTGCCACCCCATTGGTGGCTAGCGGGATACTGGCGGAGACCGGGGAGCTGTTTTTT. This translates into CATPLVASGILAETGELFF.

The chain is built from TRBV18 and TRBJ2-1; 7 bases map to TRBD2. There are 13 residues in the CDR3. In germline, CDR1 is KGHSH, CDR2 LQKENI. J gave up 8 bases and V 6 bases, and 7 bases lay outside the gene matches. In nucleotides, the CDR3 is TGTGCCAGCTCTAAAGGCCGGGGGGATGAGCAGTTCTTC. Amino acid sequence: CASSKGRGDEQFF.

The chain links TRBV5-1 to TRBJ2-1; 10 bases line up with TRBD1. V shed 0 bases, J shed 8 bases, and the junction held 2 bases outside the gene matches. The CDR3 has 14 amino acids. Germline-derived CDR1 and CDR2 are SGHRS and YFSETQ. The CDR3, as DNA: TGCGCCAGCAGCTTGGAGACAGGGGGCGATGAGCAGTTCTTC. This codes for CASSLETGGDEQFF.

The chain combines TRBV5-6 with TRBJ2-7, with 7 bases that match TRBD2. This CDR3 contains 17 residues. Germline loops: CDR1 SGHDT, CDR2 YYEEEE. The V segment lost 1 base and the J segment 0 bases; nucleotides outside the gene matches: 10. Here the CDR3 reads CASSLFQLADLSYEQYF. The CDR3 bases are TGTGCCAGCAGCTTGTTCCAGCTAGCGGACCTCTCCTACGAGCAGTACTTC.

This clone has just one count. Different DNA sequences within this sample yield the same CDR3. This sequence joins TRBV5-4 and TRBJ1-5; the D is unclear. V lost 0 bases to trimming and J lost 2 bases, with 9 bases between them. CDR1 and CDR2 from the germline V gene are SGHNT and YYREEE (reference sequence). The CDR3 totals 15 residues. The CDR3 DNA reads TGTGCCAGCAGCTTGGGAGGGAGCGGCAATCAGCCCCAGCATTTT. Its translation: CASSLGGSGNQPQHF. Together with reference TRBV5-4 and TRBJ1-5, the CDR3 gives the full variable domain: ETGVTQSPTHLIKTRGQQVTLRCSSQSGHNTVSWYQQALGQGPQFIFQYYREEENGRGNFPPRFSGLQFPNYSSELNVNALELDDSALYLCASSLGGSGNQPQHFGDGTRLSIL.

This clone showed up just once. The gene calls are TRBV5-4 and TRBJ2-6; 10 bases match TRBD2. The V gene end was trimmed by 2 bases and the J gene end by 0 bases; junction bases not matched to a gene: 5. Germline lookup yields CDR1 SGHNT and CDR2 YYREEE (reference sequence). The CDR3 has 18 residues. CDR3 protein: CASSLRLAGNSGANVLTF. The CDR3 region has the DNA TGTGCCAGCAGCTTACGACTAGCGGGCAACTCTGGGGCCAACGTCCTGACTTTC.

This clone was seen once. The chain links TRBV18 to TRBJ2-7; D is unresolved. Germline-derived CDR1 and CDR2 are KGHSH and LQKENI. The CDR3 consists of 13 residues. V shed 3 bases and J shed 1 base, with 7 bases lying between them. The CDR3 DNA reads TGTGCCAGCTCACCTACAGAGTCCTACGAGCAGTACTTC. Translation gives CASSPTESYEQYF.

This sequence joins TRBV29-1 and TRBJ1-4, with 7 bases that match TRBD1. After removal of 5 bases from V and 1 base from J, the junction contained 4 bases not matched to a gene. The CDR3 loop spans 14 amino acids. The germline V gene has CDR1 SQVTM and CDR2 ANQGSEA. The CDR3 spells CSVRQGRTNEKLFF. The DNA for the CDR3 is TGCAGCGTTCGACAGGGTAGAACTAATGAAAAACTGTTTTTT.

The chain couples TRBV9 to TRBJ2-1; 11 bases line up with TRBD2. Germline V lookup: CDR1 SGDLS, CDR2 YYNGEE. The CDR3 sequence is 16 residues long. The V segment lost 3 bases and the J segment 5 bases; nucleotides outside the gene matches: 7. CDR3 amino acids: CASSGSIAGGHNEQFF. The CDR3 DNA reads TGTGCCAGCAGCGGATCGATAGCGGGGGGGCACAATGAGCAGTTCTTC.

This rearrangement joins TRBV6-7 to TRBJ1-2, with 8 bases aligning to TRBD1. Being an ORF, TRBV6-7 has a function that is uncertain. This CDR3 comprises 16 residues. V lost 10 bases and J lost 4; bases outside the gene matches: 17. The CDR3 bases are TGTGCCATCCTTAGGACAGGGATCCCCAAAAGCTATGGCTACACCTTC. Amino acids: CAILRTGIPKSYGYTF.

The chain employs TRBV19 and TRBJ1-5, with unresolved D. Germline CDR1 and CDR2: LNHDA and SQIVND (reference sequence). This CDR3 spans 15 amino acids. V dropped 1 base and J dropped 7 bases, with 14 bases sitting between them. CDR3 DNA sequence: TGTGCCAGTAGTATAGGTCAGGCAGTGACCCAGCCCCAGCATTTT. Translation: CASSIGQAVTQPQHF.